This T cell receptor beta chain was sequenced for a study of CDR3 diversity in severe acne. TCRdb itself ran the PCR reads through MiXCR, one entry per CDR3 protein. Of about 90,000 distinct CDR3 sequences in the sample, 49% were seen once. V dropped 1 base and J dropped 7; count of bases not matched to a gene: 12. Germline CDR1 reads DFQATT; CDR2 reads SNEGSKA (reference sequence). CDR3 size: 15 residues. The chain couples TRBV20-1 to TRBJ2-7; 8 nucleotides match TRBD2. Sequenced input: blood. The origin of this receptor is a male donor with severe acne vulgaris. CDR3 in DNA: TGCAGTGCTAGAGTCCATGCGGGAGGCTACAATGAGCAGTACTTC. Encoded protein: CSARVHAGGYNEQYF.